Detailed here is one TCR beta chain. The antigen is not known. The ends were cut back, 0 bases at V and 1 base at J, with 16 bases in the middle. The CDR3 covers 18 residues. The germline V gene has CDR1 LNHNV and CDR2 YYDKDF (reference sequence). This entry comes from a study of vaccination and CD4 T cells after COVID-19. Broader study findings: A nonsignificant median increase from 21 to 38 SARS-CoV-2-reactive clonotypes was observed. Early post-infection timepoints were missing, and relatively few convalescent patients were studied.

This sample's treatment: approximately 9-day PBMC culture with coronavirus spike peptide pools or control peptides (ViraFEST assay). Cultured CD4+ T cell DNA was sequenced using the Oncomine TCR Beta short-read assay. Each CDR3 protein is one row after TCRdb ran MiXCR on the PCR reads. Counted here are fewer than 11,000 distinct CDR3 sequences, just over 60% occurring once; the ten biggest clones make up roughly 18%. The specimen sequenced was CD4+ T cells from blood, cultured in vitro. This receptor was identified in a human donor who had recovered from COVID-19. The chain carries TRBV15 and TRBJ1-5; tentatively, D is TRBD1 (6 bases). The CDR3 nucleotides read TGTGCCACCAGCAGAGATGTGGGGGGGGCCGTGAGCAATCAGCCCCAGCATTTT. It translates to CATSRDVGGAVSNQPQHF. The full variable domain, with the rest looked up from reference TRBV15 and TRBJ1-5, is DAMVIQNPRYQVTQFGKPVTLSCSQTLNHNVMYWYQQKSSQAPKLLFHYYDKDFNNEADTPDNFQSRRPNTSFCFLDIRSPGLGDTAMYLCATSRDVGGAVSNQPQHFGDGTRLSIL.